The present T cell receptor (beta chain) was sequenced within a study of T cells after posttransplantation cyclophosphamide. As to this clone: What it binds is unknown.

The study, taken as a whole, reports: TRB clonality was highly associated with recipient CMV seropositivity and reactivation. Tissue-infiltrating T cells from skin or gut overlapped little with blood T cells. Donor-recipient repertoire similarity was low at 1-2 months, rising over year one.

Data came from immunoSEQ multiplex PCR; TCRdb stores just in-frame clones and leaves some out. The data contain roughly 1,900 clones, approximately 94% of them singletons. The sequencing sample was made of CD4+ T cells sorted from bone marrow. The clonotype originates from a woman aged 50 to 65 in good health and a related stem cell transplant donor.

The CDR3 here is CATSRDRGGRADTQYF. The CDR3 region has the DNA TGTGCCACCAGCAGAGATCGCGGGGGAAGGGCAGATACGCAGTATTTT. This rearrangement joins TRBV15 to TRBJ2-3, with 7 nucleotides matching TRBD2. Germline lookup yields CDR1 LNHNV and CDR2 YYDKDF (reference sequence). J was trimmed by 4 bases and V by 0 bases; bases with no gene match: 7. The CDR3 has 16 amino acids.